This TCR beta chain came from a study of T-cell reconstitution after alpha-beta-depleted transplantation in children. General study points: There were reportedly several hundred expanded graft clones from which alpha-beta T cells came about two months after transplant. High day-60 TCRbeta diversity in some patients came from surviving recipient T cells and thymic progenitors. One year post-transplant, T-cell counts and diversity were largely derived from T cells produced anew.

Unmatched junction bases numbered 7, after V lost 5 bases and J lost 2 bases. The CDR3 is 15 amino acids. The germline gives CDR1 MDHEN, CDR2 SYDVKM. Molecular barcoding with unique molecular identifiers was used for the TCRbeta library. Each CDR3 protein gets one entry after TCRdb re-called the PCR reads with MiXCR. The sample contains hundreds of thousands of distinct CDR3 sequences, about 23% of which appear only once. As regards this clonotype: Its cognate antigen is unknown.

The chain couples TRBV28 to TRBJ2-5; 8 nucleotides line up with TRBD1. This clonotype was sampled from a boy in the first two years of life who had a stem cell transplant for acute myeloid leukemia, so the T cells may come from the graft donor. The sequencing used PBMCs, mostly from graft donor cells, collected 360 days after TCRalphabeta/CD19-depleted stem cell transplant. The CDR3 DNA sequence: TGTGCCAGCAGTGCCGCAGGGGGCTTTCAAGAGACCCAGTACTTC. This gives the protein CASSAAGGFQETQYF.